Ten or more counts support the clone carrying this T cell receptor beta chain. Russia was home to the donors, healthy Caucasian individuals aged about 6 to 100. There are 17 residues in the CDR3. With 4 bases removed from V and 0 bases from J, the gap between germline ends came to 13 bases. Germline assignment: CDR1 MGHRA and CDR2 YSYEKL. The second PCR ran roughly 6 to 11 cycles with a sample-barcoded 5' primer and J-beta primers. All cDNA molecules were each tagged by a template-switch adaptor with 12 random nucleotides. TCRdb itself ran the 5' RACE reads through MiXCR, one entry per CDR3 protein. The data contain around 670,000 distinct CDR3 sequences, roughly 31% of them singletons. The data were taken from a study of blood T cells in healthy people across ages.

This sequence was found in an elderly woman in good health. The V call is TRBV4-1, the J call TRBJ1-6; no definite D call. Sequenced: blood. Here the CDR3 reads CASSPRQVSSYNSPLHF. The CDR3 DNA follows: TGCGCCAGCAGCCCGCGGCAGGTGAGCTCCTATAATTCACCCCTCCACTTT.